Shown below are 27 T cell receptor beta chains from a single sample sequenced in a study of control samples from healthy donors and cancer patients. Clones were sequenced by immunoSEQ multiplex PCR, and TCRdb holds only the in-frame ones, with some missing. This sample carries about 80,000 clones, roughly 89% of them seen once, and the ten largest clones take approximately 6%. Sequencing input: blood. The source of these receptors is a man in his fifties in good health.

The chain employs TRBV18 and TRBJ2-2; 8 bases map to TRBD1. The V segment lost 1 base and the J segment 0 bases; nucleotides outside the gene matches: 4. CDR3 size: 17 residues. Germline loops: CDR1 KGHSH, CDR2 LQKENI. CDR3 sequence reads: CASSPLGQGANTGELFF. CDR3 bases: TGTGCCAGCTCACCACTCGGACAGGGCGCGAACACCGGGGAGCTGTTTTTT.

This chain links TRBV3-1 (or the pseudogene TRBV3-2) with TRBJ1-6, with 8 bases lining up with TRBD1. The CDR3 extends over 14 amino acids. After removal of 8 bases from V and 6 bases from J, the junction contained 6 bases not matched to a gene. The germline gives CDR1 LGHDT, CDR2 YNNKEL (reference sequence). This chain's CDR3 is CASGDRGSNSPLHF. The CDR3 DNA reads as TGTGCCAGCGGAGACAGGGGAAGTAATTCACCCCTCCACTTT.

The chain recombines TRBV29-1 with TRBJ1-2; possible D gene TRBD1, 5 bases. The CDR3 loop spans 14 amino acids. Trimming cost V 4 bases and J 4 bases, with 16 bases left between them. CDR1 is SQVTM, CDR2 ANQGSEA, per germline. This chain's CDR3 is CSVAMGGAVYGYTF. In DNA form, the CDR3 reads TGCAGCGTTGCAATGGGAGGGGCTGTCTATGGCTACACCTTC. Variable domain in full (rest from reference TRBV29-1 and TRBJ1-2): SAVISQKPSRDICQRGTSLTIQCQVDSQVTMMFWYRQQPGQSLTLIATANQGSEATYESGFVIDKFPISRPNLTFSTLTVSNMSPEDSSIYLCSVAMGGAVYGYTFGSGTRLTVV.

A single count supports this clone. The V gene is TRBV11-2, the J gene TRBJ1-1, with a weak D call TRBD1 (5 bases). Trimming shortened V by 4 bases and J by 7 bases, and 13 bases separated the two germline ends. The CDR3 contains 13 residues. Germline V gene lookup returns CDR1 SGHAT and CDR2 FQNNGV. Here the CDR3 DNA reads TGTGCCAGCAGCTCATTCCAGGGTGATGAAGCTTTCTTT. Translation gives CASSSFQGDEAFF.

This chain links TRBV12-3 or TRBV12-4 with TRBJ1-2, with a possible D match to TRBD1 (6 bases). This CDR3 is built from 12 residues. Trimming left V 3 bases short and J 14 bases short, with 16 bases between. The CDR3 nucleotides read TGTGCCAGCAGTTTTAGACAGGCGGCCTGTACCTTC. It encodes CASSFRQAACTF.

The table lists this clone with a few counts. The junction shows a germline mismatch at one end, possibly a read error. The gene calls are TRBV6-2 or TRBV6-3 and TRBJ2-7; D uncertain. CDR3 length: 11 amino acids. CDR1 and CDR2 (germline): MNHEY, SVGEGT. CDR3 bases: TGTGCCAGCAGTTCCCTTACGACCCTTAACTTC. Protein product: CASSSLTTLNF.

The chain carries TRBV5-1 and TRBJ1-2, with D possibly being TRBD1 (6 bases). Deletions cut 4 bases from V and 7 bases from J, with 14 bases between. The CDR3 spans 13 residues. Germline lookup yields CDR1 SGHRS and CDR2 YFSETQ. The chain's CDR3 is CASSPQGGGGYTF. CDR3 DNA sequence: TGCGCCAGCAGCCCACAGGGAGGAGGTGGCTACACCTTC.

Here the CDR3 reads CASSLSGTGTTEAFF. The CDR3 nucleotides are TGTGCCAGCAGCTTATCCGGGACAGGGACGACTGAAGCTTTCTTT. The chain uses TRBV7-3 and TRBJ1-1, with TRBD1 matching 9 bases. Germline values: CDR1 SGHTA, CDR2 FQGTGA. The CDR3 totals 15 residues. V lost 2 bases and J lost 5; bases outside the gene matches: 6. Together with reference TRBV7-3 and TRBJ1-1, the CDR3 gives the full variable domain: GAGVSQTPSNKVTEKGKYVELRCDPISGHTALYWYRQSLGQGPEFLIYFQGTGAADDSGLPNDRFFAVRPEGSVSTLKIQRTERGDSAVYLCASSLSGTGTTEAFFGQGTRLTVV.

J is TRBJ2-1 and V is TRBV10-2; 9 nucleotides match TRBD2. With V trimmed by 6 bases and J by 6 bases, 12 bases remained unmatched. The V gene's germline CDR1 is WSHSY and CDR2 SAAADI. The CDR3 contains 16 residues. In DNA, the CDR3 is TGCGCCAGCAGGACTGGGGTAGCGGGGGCGAGCAATGAGCAGTTCTTC. Amino acid sequence: CASRTGVAGASNEQFF.

This chain uses TRBV5-3 with TRBJ1-5, with D tentatively TRBD1 (6 bases). TRBV5-3 has ORF status, its function being uncertain. Trimming pared 4 bases from V and 0 bases from J, leaving 32 bases between. The CDR3 is made up of 22 amino acids. The CDR3 region has the DNA TGTGCCAGAAGCGCCCAAATTTATATCGGGACAACGAGAATGATTAGCAATCAGCCCCAGCATTTT. Its translation: CARSAQIYIGTTRMISNQPQHF.

The gene calls are TRBV5-1 and TRBJ2-7; TRBD2 agrees at 15 bases. After removal of 4 bases from V and 5 bases from J, the junction contained 7 bases not matched to a gene. Germline V gives CDR1 SGHRS, CDR2 YFSETQ. The CDR3 totals 16 residues. The CDR3 DNA follows: TGCGCCAGCAGCGCGGGACTAGCGGGGGGCCACAACGAGCAGTACTTC. As protein: CASSAGLAGGHNEQYF.

The gene calls are TRBV4-1 and TRBJ1-5, with 10 bases identical to TRBD1. CDR1 is MGHRA, CDR2 YSYEKL, per germline. J gave up 0 bases and V 4 bases, and 3 bases lay outside the gene matches. The CDR3 runs to 16 residues. In DNA, the CDR3 is TGCGCCAGCAGCCTAGGACAGGGGGGTAGCAATCAGCCCCAGCATTTT. Translating it yields CASSLGQGGSNQPQHF.

V usage is TRBV4-1 and J usage is TRBJ1-1; 10 bases are shared with TRBD1. V lost 3 bases to trimming and J lost 5 bases; unmatched junction nucleotides: 3. In germline, CDR1 is MGHRA, CDR2 YSYEKL. The length of the CDR3 is 14 residues. The CDR3 sequence is CASSQGQGTTEAFF. The CDR3 DNA follows: TGCGCCAGCAGCCAGGGACAGGGGACGACTGAAGCTTTCTTT.

This chain connects TRBV6-5 to TRBJ2-7, with D possibly being TRBD1 or TRBD2 (5 bases each). Trimming left V 0 bases short and J 2 bases short, with 11 bases between. The germline CDR1 and CDR2 sequences are MNHEY and SVGAGI. The CDR3 extends over 15 amino acids. The CDR3 sequence: CASSYSAGSTYEQYF. CDR3 DNA sequence: TGTGCCAGCAGTTACTCGGCAGGGAGCACCTACGAGCAGTACTTC.

The chain's CDR3 is CSGGGLAKETQYF. The CDR3 DNA reads as TGCAGCGGCGGGGGACTAGCGAAAGAGACCCAGTACTTC. V is TRBV29-1 and J is TRBJ2-5, with 10 nucleotides matching TRBD2. With 7 bases clipped from V and 3 bases from J, the junction kept 5 bases outside the gene matches. CDR3 length equals 13 residues. The germline V gene has CDR1 SQVTM and CDR2 ANQGSEA.

The chain employs TRBV6-4 and TRBJ2-5; the match to TRBD2 covers 9 bases. This CDR3 is 16 amino acids long. V was clipped by 0 bases and J by 1 base; unmatched bases: 3. Germline V lookup: CDR1 MRHNA, CDR2 SNTAGT. The CDR3: CASSDSGRGGQETQYF. Written as DNA, the CDR3 is TGTGCCAGCAGTGACTCGGGGCGGGGGGGCCAAGAGACCCAGTACTTC.

The chain couples TRBV5-1 to TRBJ2-3; 7 bases are shared with TRBD1. This CDR3 region has 13 residues. Germline loops: CDR1 SGHRS, CDR2 YFSETQ. V lost 5 bases and J lost 2; bases outside the gene matches: 2. The CDR3: CASRGQNTDTQYF. In DNA form, the CDR3 reads TGCGCCAGCAGGGGACAGAACACAGATACGCAGTATTTT.

V usage is TRBV19 and J usage is TRBJ2-5, with TRBD2 matching over 10 bases. The CDR3 has 21 residues. J lost 3 bases, V lost 5 bases, and 24 bases had no gene match. Germline CDR1 is LNHDA and CDR2 is SQIVND (reference sequence). Here the CDR3 DNA reads TGTGCCAGTAGTGTCGGTAGCGGGGGGTTTTTTGCGTGCTGGGTCAAAGAGACCCAGTACTTC. It translates to CASSVGSGGFFACWVKETQYF.

This chain uses TRBV29-1 with TRBJ2-1, with D possibly TRBD1 on 5 matching bases. V gave up 7 bases and J gave up 2 bases, with 15 bases separating them. Germline V gene lookup returns CDR1 SQVTM and CDR2 ANQGSEA. CDR3 length: 14 residues. CDR3 in amino acids: CSDRDSSPYNEQFF. The CDR3 nucleotides read TGCAGCGACCGAGACAGCTCACCCTACAATGAGCAGTTCTTC.

The chain combines TRBV19 with TRBJ2-1; TRBD2 aligns across 8 bases. The CDR3 has 14 residues. CDR1 is LNHDA, CDR2 SQIVND, per germline (reference sequence). The V segment lost 5 bases and the J segment 3 bases; nucleotides outside the gene matches: 3. CDR3 sequence reads: CASSSSGGYNEQFF. The CDR3 nucleotides read TGTGCCAGTAGTTCCAGCGGGGGCTACAATGAGCAGTTCTTC.

The V and J genes are TRBV5-1 and TRBJ1-4, with D uncertain. Germline CDR1 reads SGHRS; CDR2 reads YFSETQ. Trimming stripped 1 base from V and 0 bases from J, with 4 bases between. The CDR3 length is 14 residues. This CDR3 is CASSLTATNEKLFF. CDR3 nucleotides: TGCGCCAGCAGCTTGACAGCAACTAATGAAAAACTGTTTTTT.

The chain is built from TRBV19 and TRBJ2-5; 9 bases line up with TRBD2. This CDR3 spans 13 amino acids. CDR1 is LNHDA, CDR2 SQIVND, per germline (reference sequence). The trim removed 6 bases at V and 6 bases at J, leaving 5 bases unmatched. The chain's CDR3 is CASRVTSGQTQYF. DNA of the CDR3: TGTGCCAGTAGAGTAACTAGCGGGCAGACCCAGTACTTC.

The chain has TRBV7-9 and TRBJ2-7, with a tentative D call TRBD1 (7 bases). Trimming removed 5 bases at V and 3 bases at J, with 23 bases between. The CDR3 contains 17 residues. The germline gives CDR1 SEHNR, CDR2 FQNEAQ (reference sequence). The CDR3 coding sequence is TGTGCCAGCAGCCCTGGACAGGACCTACGCGGGGTCTACGAGCAGTACTTC. Its protein is CASSPGQDLRGVYEQYF.

The chain carries TRBV5-1 and TRBJ2-1; D is possibly TRBD1 (6 bases). Trimming left V 0 bases short and J 0 bases short, with 19 bases between. Per germline, CDR1 SGHRS and CDR2 YFSETQ. This CDR3 spans 19 amino acids. The CDR3 reads CASSLGEGGYSNSYNEQFF. CDR3 in DNA: TGCGCCAGCAGCTTGGGGGAAGGGGGTTATTCTAACTCCTACAATGAGCAGTTCTTC.

The chain has TRBV14 and TRBJ1-6; D unclear. This CDR3 contains 14 residues. Trimming took 0 bases from V and 9 from J, leaving 9 bases between them. From germline, CDR1 is SGHDN and CDR2 FVKESK. CDR3 amino acids: CASSQDLGFSPLHF. The CDR3 DNA reads as TGTGCCAGCAGCCAAGATCTGGGGTTTTCACCCCTCCACTTT.

The J gene is TRBJ2-1, the V gene TRBV24-1, with TRBD1 as a possible D gene (6 bases). Germline CDR1 and CDR2: KGHDR and SFDVKD. Trimming cost V 4 bases and J 1 base, with 16 bases left between them. This CDR3 contains 17 residues. CDR3 residues: CATSDPLLGASYNEQFF. DNA for the CDR3: TGTGCCACCAGTGACCCCTTACTGGGGGCTTCCTACAATGAGCAGTTCTTC.

The CDR3 is CASSRDKAGAGEKLFF. The CDR3 nucleotides read TGCGCCAGCAGCCGAGATAAGGCGGGGGCAGGTGAAAAACTGTTTTTT. The gene calls are TRBV4-1 and TRBJ1-4; D is possibly TRBD1 (6 bases). This CDR3 is 16 amino acids long. V dropped 4 bases and J dropped 7 bases, with 19 bases sitting between them. CDR1 is MGHRA and CDR2 is YSYEKL in the germline V gene.